The 12 T cell receptor beta chains below were found in one sample sequenced in a study of blood T cell repertoires in COVID-19. Repertoires were generated with immunoSEQ multiplex PCR, while TCRdb's copy carries only in-frame clones and drops some. The table lists roughly 200,000 clones, approximately 83% of them singletons. Sequencing was performed on peripheral blood. The receptors derive from a woman aged 30 to 39 with COVID-19, enrolled during active disease.

The rearrangement links TRBV4-1 to TRBJ2-3; 12 nucleotides line up with TRBD2. From germline, CDR1 is MGHRA and CDR2 YSYEKL. With V trimmed by 5 bases and J by 2 bases, 20 bases remained unmatched. The CDR3 totals 21 residues. CDR3 DNA sequence: TGCGCCAGCAGCACACCCCGGAGACTAGCGGGAGACCCACAGGACACAGATACGCAGTATTTT. Its protein is CASSTPRRLAGDPQDTDTQYF.

This sequence joins TRBV19 and TRBJ2-1; the match to TRBD1 covers 7 bases. Trimming took 3 bases from V and 4 from J; bases not matched to a gene: 9. CDR3 length: 16 amino acids. Germline V gene sequence: CDR1 LNHDA, CDR2 SQIVND (reference sequence). In nucleotides, the CDR3 is TGTGCCAGTAGTATCACAGGGGTGAACCGGTACAATGAGCAGTTCTTC. This sequence encodes CASSITGVNRYNEQFF.

The J gene is TRBJ2-5, the V gene TRBV3-1 (or the pseudogene TRBV3-2); 14 bases fit TRBD2. This CDR3 is built from 15 residues. CDR1 and CDR2 (germline): LGHDT, YNNKEL (reference sequence). Trimming at V came to 4 bases and at J to 5 bases, leaving 3 bases not matched to a gene. CDR3 coding DNA: TGTGCCAGCAGCCTTCGGACTAGCGGGAGGGAGACCCAGTACTTC. As protein: CASSLRTSGRETQYF.

The V gene is TRBV7-9, the J gene TRBJ2-7; perhaps TRBD2 as D (6 bases). Germline CDR1 and CDR2: SEHNR and FQNEAQ (reference sequence). This CDR3 contains 16 residues. V was pared by 5 bases and J by 2 bases, with 19 bases between. The CDR3 spells CASSTRTEGLTYEQYF. DNA for the CDR3: TGTGCCAGCAGCACCCGGACGGAGGGATTGACCTACGAGCAGTACTTC.

This clone was detected many times. The J gene is TRBJ2-3, the V gene TRBV7-2; 8 bases are shared with TRBD1. CDR1 and CDR2 from the germline V gene are SGHTA and FQGNSA. The CDR3 has 15 amino acids. V lost 6 bases, J lost 4 bases, and 9 bases stayed unmatched. DNA of the CDR3: TGTGCCAGCAGTCGTACAGGGGGGAGTTCAGATACGCAGTATTTT. It specifies CASSRTGGSSDTQYF.

The CDR3 DNA is TGTGCCAGCAGCCAAGGGCACCTTCAGGGAGAGCAGTTCTTC. Translated: CASSQGHLQGEQFF. This rearrangement joins TRBV6-5 to TRBJ2-1; the D gene is possibly TRBD1 (5 bases). The CDR3 extends over 14 amino acids. Looked up from germline, CDR1 is MNHEY and CDR2 is SVGAGI. V lost 6 bases and J lost 10, with 19 bases in between.

The rearrangement uses TRBV25-1 and TRBJ1-1; TRBD1 might be the D (5 bases). This CDR3 has 15 amino acids. V shed 6 bases and J shed 5 bases, with 19 bases lying between them. CDR1 MGHDK and CDR2 SYGVNS come from the germline V gene. CDR3 in amino acids: CASSPNLIGGTEAFF. The CDR3 nucleotides are TGTGCCAGCAGCCCGAACTTAATCGGGGGAACTGAAGCTTTCTTT.

CDR3 nucleotides: TGTGCCAGCACCGTCGGGACAGGGACTTCTGAAGCTTTCTTT. Protein sequence: CASTVGTGTSEAFF. The rearrangement joins TRBV7-2 to TRBJ1-1; TRBD1 matches at 9 bases. Trimming removed 7 bases from V and 6 bases from J; junction bases left unmatched: 9. In germline, CDR1 is SGHTA, CDR2 FQGNSA. This CDR3 region has 14 residues.

This chain uses TRBV6-5 with TRBJ2-1, with D perhaps TRBD2 (5 bases). CDR1 and CDR2 (germline): MNHEY, SVGAGI. The length of the CDR3 is 13 residues. V lost 6 bases to trimming and J lost 6 bases, with 12 bases between them. The CDR3 bases are TGTGCCAGCAGGCCAGGAGGATCCAATGAGCAGTTCTTC. Translated: CASRPGGSNEQFF.

This clone was detected once. The CDR3 nucleotides read TGTGCCTGGAGTGTAAAGGGGCTAAGTATGAACACTGAAGCTTTCTTT. Translated, it gives CAWSVKGLSMNTEAFF. V usage is TRBV30 and J usage is TRBJ1-1, with D perhaps matching TRBD1 (5 bases). Germline V gene data show CDR1 as GTSNPN and CDR2 as SVGIG (reference sequence). This CDR3 region has 16 residues. Trimming cost V 0 bases and J 0 bases, with 14 bases left between them.

The rearrangement joins TRBV5-4 to TRBJ2-7; D uncertain. CDR1 SGHNT and CDR2 YYREEE come from the germline V gene (reference sequence). V lost 2 bases to trimming and J lost 6 bases, with 9 bases between them. The length of the CDR3 is 12 residues. The CDR3 DNA follows: TGTGCCAGCAGCTTCGAGCGAGCCGAGCAGTACTTC. This gives the protein CASSFERAEQYF.

With respect to this clone: The germline gene is not matched at one end of the junction; a read error may be the cause. V usage is TRBV25-1 and J usage is TRBJ2-4; perhaps TRBD1 as D (6 bases). The CDR3 contains 10 residues. Germline CDR1 and CDR2: MGHDK and SYGVNS. This CDR3 is CASTYPGHTF. In nucleotides, the CDR3 is TGTGCCAGCACCTATCCGGGACATACCTTC.